One and the same sample provided the 4 T cell receptor beta chains below, sequenced in a study of T cells in Graves' hyperthyroidism and ophthalmopathy. Amplification yielded TCR beta CDR3 regions, with RNA transcripts as the source. Initially, a first-round RT-PCR of the TCR CDR3 employed the HTBI primer set. One entry per CDR3 protein, called by TCRdb with MiXCR from the multiplex PCR reads. The sample consists of approximately 740,000 distinct CDR3 sequences, about 14% of them appearing once. The sequencing sample was made of blood. The origin of the receptors is a young woman with Graves' hyperthyroidism.

This sequence joins TRBV30 and TRBJ2-1; TRBD1 aligns across 8 bases. The germline gives CDR1 GTSNPN, CDR2 SVGIG (reference sequence). The CDR3 has 15 residues. V dropped 4 bases and J dropped 4; count of bases not matched to a gene: 9. Here the CDR3 reads CAWTLTGALYNEQFF. In DNA, the CDR3 is TGTGCCTGGACCCTGACAGGGGCTCTTTACAATGAGCAGTTCTTC.

This clonotype was counted ten times or more. The CDR3 reads CSAWDRGRDTQYF. CDR3 DNA: TGCAGTGCCTGGGACAGGGGGAGGGATACGCAGTATTTT. V usage is TRBV20-1 and J usage is TRBJ2-3; 11 positions agree with TRBD1. The germline CDR1 and CDR2 sequences are DFQATT and SNEGSKA (reference sequence). This CDR3 has 13 amino acids. The ends lost 6 bases at V and 6 bases at J; junction bases unmatched: 5.

To note about this clonotype: This may stem from a read error, because a much larger clone lies one nucleotide away. The rearrangement uses TRBV29-1 and TRBJ2-7, with TRBD1 matching 9 bases. Germline trimming cut 6 bases from V and 9 bases from J; bases unmatched to any gene: 15. Germline V gene lookup returns CDR1 SQVTM and CDR2 ANQGSEA. This CDR3 region has 14 residues. CDR3 sequence: CSVTTRDRDVRQYF. In DNA form, the CDR3 reads TGCAGCGTGACTACCAGGGACAGGGATGTTAGGCAGTACTTC.

This clonotype has ten or more counts. The V and J genes are TRBV10-3 and TRBJ2-7; tentatively, D is TRBD1 or TRBD2 (7 bases each). Germline V gene data show CDR1 as ENHRY and CDR2 as SYGVKD. This CDR3 is built from 17 residues. V was pared by 3 bases and J by 6 bases, with 24 bases between. CDR3: CAISEPGLRGGTAEQYF. CDR3 nucleotides: TGTGCCATCAGTGAACCGGGACTACGAGGGGGCACCGCCGAGCAGTACTTC.